This TCR beta chain originates from a study of control samples from healthy donors and cancer patients. Germline CDR1 is SGHRS and CDR2 is YFSETQ. CDR3 length equals 16 residues. V was pared by 3 bases and J by 5 bases, with 8 bases of the junction left unmatched. TCRdb keeps only in-frame clones here, not all; method: immunoSEQ multiplex PCR. The sample consists of about 130,000 clones, around 90% of them appearing once. This clonotype was sampled from a man in his late teens or twenties in good health. The chain carries TRBV5-1 and TRBJ2-5; 12 positions agree with TRBD2. The specimen was blood. CDR3 in DNA: TGCGCCAGCAGCTCCCTAGCGGGGGGGCCGGAGGAGACCCAGTACTTC. Its translation: CASSSLAGGPEETQYF.